This TCR beta chain was captured by sequencing in a study of T cells in Graves' hyperthyroidism and ophthalmopathy. Study-wide background: Before treatment of any kind, peripheral blood was taken at initial diagnosis.

Fresh peripheral blood, about 9.3 ml, yielded the PBMCs. Authors of the study amplified TCR beta CDR3 regions from RNA transcripts. Carried out on the TCR CDR3, a first-round RT-PCR used the HTBI primer set. TCRdb reprocessed the multiplex PCR reads with MiXCR, giving one entry per CDR3 protein. The profile shows 150,000 or so distinct CDR3 sequences, around 8.9% of them singletons. Points from the study as a whole: Stable hyperthyroidism and ophthalmopathy were separated using 13 V-J signatures. Expanded thyroid clonotypes (above 0.001) were mostly also found in blood.

The ends were cut back, 1 base at V and 4 bases at J, with 11 bases in the middle. Germline V gene lookup returns CDR1 SGHVS and CDR2 FNYEAQ. The CDR3 covers 15 residues. This clonotype was seen ten or more times. Its target is not known. Material for sequencing was blood. The chain joins TRBV7-6 to TRBJ1-5; D not resolved. This receptor was taken from a woman under 30 with Graves' hyperthyroidism that later progressed to Graves' ophthalmopathy. In DNA, the CDR3 is TGTGCCAGCAGCTTAGAGGCGGCGGAGAATCAGCCCCAGCATTTT. Protein: CASSLEAAENQPQHF.